This T cell receptor beta chain was sequenced during a study of T cells in Graves' hyperthyroidism and ophthalmopathy. Template material for amplifying TCR beta CDR3 regions consisted of RNA transcripts. With the HTBI primer set, the TCR CDR3 went through a first round of RT-PCR. MiXCR, applied by TCRdb to the multiplex PCR reads, yields one record per CDR3 protein. Of around 690,000 distinct CDR3 sequences listed, approximately 15% are singletons. This clonotype was seen a few times. The trim removed 0 bases at V and 7 bases at J, leaving 10 bases unmatched. CDR3 length: 17 residues. Germline CDR1 and CDR2: PRHDT and FYEKMQ (reference sequence).

This clonotype was sampled from a man over 45 with Graves' hyperthyroidism. Source material: blood. The rearrangement joins TRBV13 to TRBJ2-1; 9 nucleotides line up with TRBD2. CDR3 sequence reads: CASSLGSASGNINEQFF. CDR3 DNA sequence: TGTGCCAGCAGCTTAGGGTCCGCTAGCGGGAATATTAATGAGCAGTTCTTC.